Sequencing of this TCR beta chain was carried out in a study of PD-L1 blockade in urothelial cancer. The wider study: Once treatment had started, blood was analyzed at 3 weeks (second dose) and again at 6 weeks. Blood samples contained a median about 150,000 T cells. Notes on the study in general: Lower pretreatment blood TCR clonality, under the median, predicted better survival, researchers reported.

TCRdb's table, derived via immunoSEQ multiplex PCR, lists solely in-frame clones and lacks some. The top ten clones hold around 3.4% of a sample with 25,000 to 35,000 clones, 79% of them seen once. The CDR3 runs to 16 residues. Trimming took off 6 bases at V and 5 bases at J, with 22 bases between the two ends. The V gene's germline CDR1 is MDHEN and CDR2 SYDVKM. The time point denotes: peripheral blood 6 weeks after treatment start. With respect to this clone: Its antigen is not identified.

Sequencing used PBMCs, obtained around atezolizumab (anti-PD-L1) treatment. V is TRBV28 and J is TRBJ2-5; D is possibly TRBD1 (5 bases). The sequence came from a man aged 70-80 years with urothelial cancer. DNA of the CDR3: TGTGCCAGCAGCCCCGTAGGGGTCGGAGTGGGGGAGACCCAGTACTTC. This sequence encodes CASSPVGVGVGETQYF.